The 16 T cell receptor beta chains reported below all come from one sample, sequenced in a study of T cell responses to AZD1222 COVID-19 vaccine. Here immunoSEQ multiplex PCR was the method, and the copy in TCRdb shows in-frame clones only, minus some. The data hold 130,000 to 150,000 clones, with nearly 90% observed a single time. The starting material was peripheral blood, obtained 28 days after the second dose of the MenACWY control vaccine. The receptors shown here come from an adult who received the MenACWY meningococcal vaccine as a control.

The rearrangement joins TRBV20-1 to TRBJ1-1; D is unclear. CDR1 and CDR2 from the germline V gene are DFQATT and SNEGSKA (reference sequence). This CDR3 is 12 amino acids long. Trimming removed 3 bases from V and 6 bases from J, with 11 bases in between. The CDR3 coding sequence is TGCAGTGCTAGTCGGACCGTCGCTGAAGCTTTCTTT. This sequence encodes CSASRTVAEAFF.

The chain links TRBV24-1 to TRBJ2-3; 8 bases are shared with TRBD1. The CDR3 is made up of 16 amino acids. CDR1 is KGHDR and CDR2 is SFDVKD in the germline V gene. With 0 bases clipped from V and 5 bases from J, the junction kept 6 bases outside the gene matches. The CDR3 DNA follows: TGTGCCACCAGTGATTTGAGGCAGGGGGCAATAGATACGCAGTATTTT. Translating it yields CATSDLRQGAIDTQYF.

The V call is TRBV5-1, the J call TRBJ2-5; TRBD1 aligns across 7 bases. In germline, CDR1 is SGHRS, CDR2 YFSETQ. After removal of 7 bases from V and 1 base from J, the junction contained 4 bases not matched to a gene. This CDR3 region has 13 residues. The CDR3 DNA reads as TGCGCCAGCGCGACAGGGATCCAAGAGACCCAGTACTTC. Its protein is CASATGIQETQYF.

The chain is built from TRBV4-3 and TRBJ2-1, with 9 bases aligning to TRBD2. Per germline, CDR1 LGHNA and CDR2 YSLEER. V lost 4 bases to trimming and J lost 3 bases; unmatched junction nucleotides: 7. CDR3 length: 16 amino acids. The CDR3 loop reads CASSPRTSEDYNEQFF. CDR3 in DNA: TGCGCCAGCAGCCCTCGGACTAGCGAGGACTACAATGAGCAGTTCTTC.

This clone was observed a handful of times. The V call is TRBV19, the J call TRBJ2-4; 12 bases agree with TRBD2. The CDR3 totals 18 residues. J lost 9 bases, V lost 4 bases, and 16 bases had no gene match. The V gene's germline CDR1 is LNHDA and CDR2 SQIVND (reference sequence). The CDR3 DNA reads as TGTGCCAGTAGTAAGGGACTAGCGGGCACCGCTAGGATTGGCATTCAGTACTTC. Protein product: CASSKGLAGTARIGIQYF.

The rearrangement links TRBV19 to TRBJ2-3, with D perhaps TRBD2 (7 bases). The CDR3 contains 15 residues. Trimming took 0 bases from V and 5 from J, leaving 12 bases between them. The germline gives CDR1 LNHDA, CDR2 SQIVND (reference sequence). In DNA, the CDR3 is TGTGCCAGTAGTATAGATGGGGGGGCCGGAGATACGCAGTATTTT. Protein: CASSIDGGAGDTQYF.

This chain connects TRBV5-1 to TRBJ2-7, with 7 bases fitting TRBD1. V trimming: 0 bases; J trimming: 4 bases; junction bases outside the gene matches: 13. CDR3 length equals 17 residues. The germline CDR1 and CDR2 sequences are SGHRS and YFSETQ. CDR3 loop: CASSLALQGRSSYEQYF. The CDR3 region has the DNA TGCGCCAGCAGCTTGGCTTTACAGGGGCGATCTTCTTACGAGCAGTACTTC.

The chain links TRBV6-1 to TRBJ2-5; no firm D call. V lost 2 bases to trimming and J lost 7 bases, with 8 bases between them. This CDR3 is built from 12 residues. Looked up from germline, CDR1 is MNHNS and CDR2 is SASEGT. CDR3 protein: CASSESRRTQYF. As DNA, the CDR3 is TGTGCCAGCAGTGAATCTAGGAGGACCCAGTACTTC.

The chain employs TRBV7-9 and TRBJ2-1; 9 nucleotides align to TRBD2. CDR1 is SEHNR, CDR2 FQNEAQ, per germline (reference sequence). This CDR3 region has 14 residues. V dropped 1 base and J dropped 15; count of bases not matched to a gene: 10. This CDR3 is CASSLVVAGEVRFF. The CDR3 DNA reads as TGTGCCAGCAGCTTAGTAGTAGCGGGAGAGGTAAGGTTCTTC. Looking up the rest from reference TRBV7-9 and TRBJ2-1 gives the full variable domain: DTGVSQNPRHKITKRGQNVTFRCDPISEHNRLYWYRQTLGQGPEFLTYFQNEAQLEKSRLLSDRFSAERPKGSFSTLEIQRTEQGDSAMYLCASSLVVAGEVRFFGPGTRLTVL.

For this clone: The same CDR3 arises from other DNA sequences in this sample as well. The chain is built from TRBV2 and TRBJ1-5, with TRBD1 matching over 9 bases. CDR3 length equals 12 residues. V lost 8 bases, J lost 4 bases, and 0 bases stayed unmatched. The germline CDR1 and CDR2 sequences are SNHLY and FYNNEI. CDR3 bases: TGTGCCAGCGGGACAGGGAATCAGCCCCAGCATTTT. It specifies CASGTGNQPQHF.

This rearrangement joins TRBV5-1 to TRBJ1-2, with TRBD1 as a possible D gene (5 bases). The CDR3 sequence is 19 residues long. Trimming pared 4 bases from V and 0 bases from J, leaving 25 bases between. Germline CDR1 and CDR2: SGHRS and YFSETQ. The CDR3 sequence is CASSPNSGVRGNANYGYTF. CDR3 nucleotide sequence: TGCGCCAGCAGCCCGAATTCGGGGGTTAGGGGAAACGCTAACTATGGCTACACCTTC.

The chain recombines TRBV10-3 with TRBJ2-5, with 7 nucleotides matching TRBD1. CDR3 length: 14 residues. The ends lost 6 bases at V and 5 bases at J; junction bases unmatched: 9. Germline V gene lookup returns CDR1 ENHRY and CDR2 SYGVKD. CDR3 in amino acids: CAIRETGPGETQYF. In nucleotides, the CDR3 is TGTGCCATCAGGGAGACAGGGCCGGGGGAGACCCAGTACTTC.

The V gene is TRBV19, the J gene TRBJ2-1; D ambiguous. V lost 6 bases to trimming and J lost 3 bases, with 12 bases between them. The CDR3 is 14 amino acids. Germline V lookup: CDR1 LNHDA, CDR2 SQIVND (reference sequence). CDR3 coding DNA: TGTGCCAGTAGAAAAAGTGCTTACTACAATGAGCAGTTCTTC. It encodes CASRKSAYYNEQFF.

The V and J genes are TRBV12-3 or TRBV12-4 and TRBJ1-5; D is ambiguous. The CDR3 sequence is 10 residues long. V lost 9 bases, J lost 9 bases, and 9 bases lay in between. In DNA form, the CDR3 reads TGTGCCAGTGGCGGCGGGCCCCAGCATTTT. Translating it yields CASGGGPQHF.

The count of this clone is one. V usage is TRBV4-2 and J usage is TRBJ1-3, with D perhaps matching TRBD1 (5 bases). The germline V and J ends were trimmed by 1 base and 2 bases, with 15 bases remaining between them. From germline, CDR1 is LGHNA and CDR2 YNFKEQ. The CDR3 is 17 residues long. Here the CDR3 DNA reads TGTGCCAGCAGCCAAGCCGTCAGGGTTCCCGCTGGAAACACCATATATTTT. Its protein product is CASSQAVRVPAGNTIYF.

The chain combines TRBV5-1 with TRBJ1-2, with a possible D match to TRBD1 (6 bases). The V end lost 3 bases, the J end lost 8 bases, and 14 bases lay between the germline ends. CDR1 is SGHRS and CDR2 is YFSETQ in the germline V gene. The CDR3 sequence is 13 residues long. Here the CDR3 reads CASSWGRGGGYTF. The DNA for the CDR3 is TGCGCCAGCAGCTGGGGCAGGGGAGGAGGCTACACCTTC. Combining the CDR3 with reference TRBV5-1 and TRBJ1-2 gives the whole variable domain KAGVTQTPRYLIKTRGQQVTLSCSPISGHRSVSWYQQTPGQGLQFLFEYFSETQRNKGNFPGRFSGRQFSNSRSEMNVSTLELGDSALYLCASSWGRGGGYTFGSGTRLTVV.